The 10 T cell receptor beta chains in this list originate from one sample, sequenced in a study of T cell repertoires in cytomegalovirus infection. Which antigens these TCRs recognize remains unknown. MiXCR, run by TCRdb on the reads, gives a single entry per CDR3 protein. The profile shows approximately 730,000 distinct CDR3 sequences, roughly 36% of them singletons. Sequences were derived from cultured PBMCs, sampled from culture after CMV antigen stimulation. These receptors all stem from a human donor in good health (CMV status not recorded). Some clones in this sample may be carry-over from other donors' samples.

This clonotype was seen at least ten times. This chain uses TRBV7-6 with TRBJ2-7; no reliable D call. The germline V and J ends were trimmed by 5 bases and 2 bases, with 7 bases remaining between them. Germline V lookup: CDR1 SGHVS, CDR2 FNYEAQ. The CDR3 is 12 residues long. For the CDR3, the DNA is TGTGCCAGCAGCCCTATTACCTACGAGCAGTACTTC. Protein product: CASSPITYEQYF.

The chain employs TRBV6-9 and TRBJ1-5; no firm D call. Trimming took off 3 bases at V and 6 bases at J, with 9 bases between the two ends. This CDR3 is 13 amino acids long. Per germline, CDR1 MNHGY and CDR2 SVAAGI. This chain's CDR3 is CASSYTGSQPQHF. In DNA form, the CDR3 reads TGTGCCAGCAGTTACACGGGGAGTCAGCCCCAGCATTTT.

The chain joins TRBV11-2 to TRBJ2-6; D uncertain. The CDR3 runs 15 residues. Germline V lookup: CDR1 SGHAT, CDR2 FQNNGV. Trimming removed 3 bases from V and 0 bases from J, with 6 bases in between. The CDR3 region is CASSFANSGANVLTF. Written as DNA, the CDR3 is TGTGCCAGCAGCTTTGCCAACTCTGGGGCCAACGTCCTGACTTTC.

The rearrangement joins TRBV11-2 to TRBJ2-5; D is unresolved. The germline V and J ends were trimmed by 5 bases and 4 bases, with 20 bases remaining between them. The CDR3 is 16 amino acids. CDR1 and CDR2 (germline): SGHAT, FQNNGV. CDR3 coding DNA: TGTGCCAGCAGCCTCGGCCCGGCCAGAGGAATAGAGACCCAGTACTTC. Amino acid sequence: CASSLGPARGIETQYF.

This clonotype has more than one count but fewer than ten. In DNA form, the CDR3 reads TGTGCCAGCAGCGCCCCACTAGGGGTTGAGAATGAGCAGTTCTTC. Its protein product is CASSAPLGVENEQFF. V usage is TRBV7-8 and J usage is TRBJ2-1; D is possibly TRBD1 or TRBD2 (5 bases each). In germline, CDR1 is SGHVS, CDR2 FQNEAQ. V was cut by 5 bases and J by 7 bases, with 18 bases left in between. CDR3 size: 15 residues.

The chain has TRBV6-1 and TRBJ1-1; maybe TRBD1 (5 bases). CDR1 and CDR2 (germline): MNHNS, SASEGT. This CDR3 is built from 13 residues. Between the trimmed V and J ends, which lost 9 bases and 0 bases, there was a span of 11 bases. The CDR3 DNA is TGTGCCAGTAAAGGGGTCATGAACACTGAAGCTTTCTTT. Translation: CASKGVMNTEAFF.

The table lists this clonotype with a few counts. The chain links TRBV7-9 to TRBJ1-1, with 8 bases that match TRBD1. Germline V gives CDR1 SEHNR, CDR2 FQNEAQ (reference sequence). The CDR3 runs 16 residues. V gave up 0 bases and J gave up 1 base; unmatched junction bases: 4. The CDR3: CASSLAPGTGNTEAFF. The CDR3 nucleotides are TGTGCCAGCAGCTTAGCGCCCGGGACAGGGAACACTGAAGCTTTCTTT.

The V call is TRBV12-3 or TRBV12-4, the J call TRBJ2-1; D remains unclear. The V end was cut by 6 bases, the J end by 2 bases, with 14 bases between. The CDR3 has 15 amino acids. The CDR3 region has the DNA TGTGCCAGCAGACCCCATCGGCGACCCTACAATGAGCAGTTCTTC. This translates into CASRPHRRPYNEQFF.

This chain links TRBV7-2 with TRBJ2-1; tentatively, D is TRBD1 or TRBD2 (5 bases each). Germline CDR1 and CDR2: SGHTA and FQGNSA. V dropped 5 bases and J dropped 6 bases, with 17 bases sitting between them. There are 15 residues in the CDR3. CDR3 loop: CASSEGPYRANEQFF. For the CDR3, the DNA is TGTGCCAGCAGCGAGGGACCATATAGAGCCAATGAGCAGTTCTTC.

This clonotype has a handful of counts. V and J are TRBV7-2 and TRBJ2-5; a weak D match, TRBD1 (6 bases). Trimming shortened V by 5 bases and J by 5 bases, and 21 bases separated the two germline ends. Looked up from germline, CDR1 is SGHTA and CDR2 is FQGNSA. CDR3 length: 16 amino acids. The chain's CDR3 is CASSHAGEGFGETQYF. In nucleotides, the CDR3 is TGTGCCAGCAGCCACGCAGGGGAAGGGTTTGGGGAGACCCAGTACTTC.